This T cell receptor beta chain was observed in a study of blood T cell repertoires in COVID-19. V gave up 5 bases and J gave up 2 bases, with 13 bases separating them. Germline V gives CDR1 MNHNY, CDR2 SVGAGI (reference sequence). This CDR3 comprises 14 residues. Sequencing was performed with immunoSEQ multiplex PCR; in TCRdb, only in-frame clones are kept and a portion is missing. The table has about 310,000 clones, around nine tenths seen once. This clone was seen a handful of times. The chain couples TRBV6-6 to TRBJ2-7, with D possibly TRBD2 on 5 matching bases. Sequencing was done on a sample of peripheral blood. The source is a man aged 45-65 years with active or convalescent COVID-19. The CDR3, as DNA: TGTGCCAGCAGTCACAGTGGGAGAGCCTACGAGCAGTACTTC. Translation: CASSHSGRAYEQYF.